The TCR beta chain under discussion was sequenced for a study of CD8 T cells in ankylosing spondylitis. Overall study findings and caveats: Reports say disease-linked clones showed up significantly more in matched ankylosing spondylitis synovial fluid.

Germline lookup yields CDR1 SGHAT and CDR2 FQNNGV. Deletions cut 1 base from V and 0 bases from J, with 13 bases between. The CDR3 spans 16 residues. Molecular-barcoded quantitative 5'-RACE produced these TCR beta libraries. One entry per CDR3 protein results from TCRdb running MiXCR on the 5' RACE reads. This table holds about 240,000 distinct CDR3 sequences, around 9.2% found once. The table lists this clonotype with many counts. No antigen is known for it. Sequenced sample: blood, either unsorted or a sorted T cell fraction (not recorded which). The genes are TRBV11-2 and TRBJ2-7; no clear D. This clonotype was obtained from a male donor with ankylosing spondylitis or in good health (not recorded which). In DNA, the CDR3 is TGTGCCAGCAGCTTAGTCCCTTTCACACACTCCTACGAGCAGTACTTC. Translated, it gives CASSLVPFTHSYEQYF.